Below, one T cell receptor beta chain is given with its context. Its specificity is unknown. Deletions cut 2 bases from V and 0 bases from J, with 17 bases between. CDR3 size: 17 residues. CDR1 is SNHLY and CDR2 is FYNNEI in the germline V gene. These data belong to a study of neoadjuvant anti-PD-1 for oral cavity cancer. The protocol was immunoSEQ multiplex PCR, while the TCRdb copy is restricted to in-frame clones and leaves out a portion. The table includes about 14,000 clones, 65% to 75% detected once. General observations from the study: Higher pretreatment Treg/Th17 ratios tracked higher pretreatment blood clonality.

This sequence was found in a person aged 35 to 85 with oral cavity squamous cell carcinoma. J is TRBJ2-7 and V is TRBV2; D is possibly TRBD1 (6 bases). The specimen was PBMCs, collected before nivolumab (anti-PD-1) treatment. Written as DNA, the CDR3 is TGTGCCAGCAGTGAATCCGGGACACCCCGAGGCTCCTACGAGCAGTACTTC. Translated: CASSESGTPRGSYEQYF.